This is a list of T cell receptor beta chains from one sample in a study of spatial heterogeneity in lung cancer. MiXCR, run by TCRdb on the 5' RACE reads, gives a single entry per CDR3 protein. Of fewer than 45,000 distinct CDR3 sequences in the sample, under 12% were seen once. This material consisted of PBMCs, taken at follow-up. The receptors come from a female donor with early-stage non-small cell lung cancer. Both conserved end residues are part of each CDR3. The D gene is left open where the match is weak. Clone sizes are given selectively: once, few, many, or a class where the clone is expanded.

TRBV20-1,TRBD2,TRBJ2-3,many,TGCAGTGCTTTGACTAGCGGGGGGGCTTCTGGCACAGATACGCAGTATTTT,CSALTSGGASGTDTQYF
TRBV11-2,TRBD2,TRBJ2-2,many,TGTGCCAGCAGCCTAGCGGGGGCTTCTAGAGGGGAGCTGTTTTTT,CASSLAGASRGELFF
TRBV29-1,TRBD1,TRBJ2-7,many,TGCAGCGCCGGGACAGGGGCCTACGAGCAGTACTTC,CSAGTGAYEQYF
TRBV30,NA,TRBJ1-6,NA,TGTGCGCTGGAATCGGGGGCTTATAATTCACCCCTCCACTTT,CALESGAYNSPLHF
TRBV28,NA,TRBJ2-7,NA,TGTGCCAGCAGTTCACCAACGGGCCCCTCCTACGAGCAGTACTTC,CASSSPTGPSYEQYF
TRBV12-3/TRBV12-4,NA,TRBJ2-7,few,TGTGCCAGCAGTTTGGACGCGGGGCCGAACGAGCAGTACTTC,CASSLDAGPNEQYF
TRBV4-2,NA,TRBJ1-6,many,TGTGCCAGCAGCCAAAGTAACAGCTATAATTCACCCCTCCACTTT,CASSQSNSYNSPLHF
TRBV4-1,NA,TRBJ2-5,many,TGCGCCAGCAGCCAAGATCACGGGCAGACCCAGTACTTC,CASSQDHGQTQYF
TRBV9,NA,TRBJ2-7,few,TGTGCCAGCAGCGTAGGTGGGGGTTCGCCCTACGAGCAGTACTTC,CASSVGGGSPYEQYF
TRBV2,NA,TRBJ2-1,many,TGTGCCAGCAGTGTCAGGGTGTATGAGCAGTTCTTC,CASSVRVYEQFF
TRBV2,TRBD1,TRBJ2-6,many,TGTGCCAGCAGCCAGAGGAGTAGGACAGGGGTCTCTGGGGCCAACGTCCTGACTTTC,CASSQRSRTGVSGANVLTF
TRBV15,NA,TRBJ2-7,NA,TGTGCCACCAGCAGAGCGGGGGTGTCCTACGAGCAGTACTTC,CATSRAGVSYEQYF
TRBV7-2,TRBD1,TRBJ2-7,few,TGTGCCAGCAGCATTTATGCCTTACTCGGGACAGGGAGGCACGAGCAGTACTTC,CASSIYALLGTGRHEQYF
TRBV6-2/TRBV6-3,NA,TRBJ1-6,NA,TGTGCCAGCAGTTACTCAAGAGGGATTTCACCCCTCCACTTT,CASSYSRGISPLHF
TRBV29-1,NA,TRBJ2-7,NA,TGCAGCACTTCCCTAGCGAACGAGCAGTACTTC,CSTSLANEQYF
TRBV11-1,NA,TRBJ1-1,many,TGTGCCAGCAGCGCCCACCGGGCCGATACTGAAGCTTTCTTT,CASSAHRADTEAFF
TRBV28,NA,TRBJ2-7,NA,TGTGCCAGTTCTAGCGTTACCTACGAGCAGTACTTC,CASSSVTYEQYF
TRBV24-1,TRBD1,TRBJ2-3,few,TGTGCCACCCAGGGGGAAGGGACGCAGTATTTT,CATQGEGTQYF